The 28 T cell receptor beta chains reported below all come from one sample, sequenced in a study of shared clonotypes between healthy human individuals. Assay used: immunoSEQ multiplex PCR; TCRdb lists only in-frame clones, some missing. The table records around 700,000 clones, about 80% of them present only once. Material for sequencing was memory CD4+ T cells sorted from blood. Specified subset: CD45RA-negative fraction. All receptors come from a woman aged 25 to 39 in good health.

The gene calls are TRBV7-8 and TRBJ2-1; no reliable D call. Germline V gene lookup returns CDR1 SGHVS and CDR2 FQNEAQ. CDR3 length: 16 amino acids. Trimming left V 1 base short and J 3 bases short, with 13 bases between. The DNA for the CDR3 is TGTGCCAGCAGCTTAGGTCTAAACCTCCTCTACAATGAGCAGTTCTTC. It yields the protein CASSLGLNLLYNEQFF.

This chain uses TRBV25-1 with TRBJ1-2; D is unclear. V gave up 4 bases and J gave up 8 bases, with 11 bases separating them. Germline loops: CDR1 MGHDK, CDR2 SYGVNS. The CDR3 sequence is 12 residues long. CDR3 sequence: CASSADQSGYTF. DNA of the CDR3: TGTGCCAGCAGTGCGGACCAGTCCGGCTACACCTTC.

CDR3 amino acids: CSVAFSSYEQYF. As DNA, the CDR3 is TGCAGCGTTGCGTTCAGCTCCTACGAGCAGTACTTC. The chain joins TRBV29-1 to TRBJ2-7; D is unresolved. The germline V and J ends were trimmed by 4 bases and 0 bases, with 7 bases remaining between them. This CDR3 region has 12 residues. Germline CDR1 and CDR2: SQVTM and ANQGSEA.

This clone occurred many times. V is TRBV9 and J is TRBJ1-2; the match to TRBD1 covers 7 bases. Germline V CDR1 and CDR2: SGDLS, YYNGEE. The CDR3 runs 14 residues. V gave up 3 bases and J gave up 8 bases; unmatched junction bases: 10. This CDR3 reads CASSGRDSRWGYTF. The CDR3, as DNA: TGTGCCAGCAGCGGAAGGGACAGCCGGTGGGGCTACACCTTC.

This clone occurred many times. The same CDR3 is also encoded by other DNA sequences in this sample. The chain uses TRBV5-1 and TRBJ1-5, with D possibly TRBD1 on 6 matching bases. CDR3 length: 13 amino acids. Trimming took off 0 bases at V and 7 bases at J, with 8 bases between the two ends. Germline assignment: CDR1 SGHRS and CDR2 YFSETQ. CDR3 in amino acids: CASSLEGGQPQHF. CDR3 nucleotide sequence: TGCGCCAGCAGCTTGGAAGGGGGGCAGCCCCAGCATTTT.

The V call is TRBV5-1, the J call TRBJ2-1, with 8 bases that match TRBD2. The CDR3 extends over 16 amino acids. Germline CDR1 reads SGHRS; CDR2 reads YFSETQ. V shed 0 bases, J shed 2 bases, and the junction held 4 bases outside the gene matches. CDR3 sequence reads: CASSLATGGTYNEQFF. The DNA of the CDR3 is TGCGCCAGCAGCTTGGCCACGGGAGGGACCTACAATGAGCAGTTCTTC.

This CDR3 reads CASRGTGNSGELFF. The CDR3 nucleotides read TGTGCCAGCAGAGGCACAGGAAATTCCGGGGAGCTGTTTTTT. The V gene is TRBV6-4, the J gene TRBJ2-2; a possible D gene is TRBD1 (5 bases). The CDR3 sequence is 14 residues long. CDR1 MRHNA and CDR2 SNTAGT come from the germline V gene. Trimming left V 6 bases short and J 6 bases short, with 14 bases between.

The chain employs TRBV27 and TRBJ1-1; 7 positions agree with TRBD1. The germline CDR1 and CDR2 sequences are MNHEY and SMNVEV (reference sequence). V lost 6 bases, J lost 0 bases, and 4 bases stayed unmatched. This CDR3 spans 14 amino acids. CDR3 loop: CASRLGGLNTEAFF. The DNA for the CDR3 is TGTGCCAGCAGGCTAGGGGGCTTGAACACTGAAGCTTTCTTT.

Concerning this clone itself: The sample carries other DNA sequences with the same CDR3. The rearrangement uses TRBV6-5 and TRBJ2-1; D possibly uses TRBD1 or TRBD2 (5 bases each). CDR3 length: 14 residues. Trimming took 7 bases from V and 0 from J, leaving 10 bases between them. Germline CDR1 reads MNHEY; CDR2 reads SVGAGI. The CDR3 DNA reads TGTGCCAGCACCCCAGGGAGCTCCTACAATGAGCAGTTCTTC. This translates into CASTPGSSYNEQFF.

The rearrangement links TRBV10-3 to TRBJ1-5; TRBD1 aligns across 7 bases. Germline V gives CDR1 ENHRY, CDR2 SYGVKD. Trimming took 10 bases from V and 2 from J; bases not matched to a gene: 14. CDR3 length equals 16 residues. DNA of the CDR3: TGTGCCAGCGGTACAGGGGAATTAACTGGCAATCAGCCCCAGCATTTT. Translated: CASGTGELTGNQPQHF.

The chain is built from TRBV4-1 and TRBJ1-5; D uncertain. This CDR3 spans 17 amino acids. Germline CDR1 and CDR2: MGHRA and YSYEKL. With 0 bases removed from V and 3 bases from J, the gap between germline ends came to 15 bases. CDR3 sequence: CASSQDFAGVTNQPQHF. The CDR3 nucleotides are TGCGCCAGCAGCCAAGATTTCGCCGGGGTTACCAATCAGCCCCAGCATTTT.

In regard to this clone: A read error may account for a junction end that differs from germline. The same CDR3 is also encoded by other DNA sequences in this sample. The chain recombines TRBV5-1 with TRBJ2-2, with 14 bases aligning to TRBD2. CDR3 length: 16 amino acids. Germline-derived CDR1 and CDR2 are SGHRS and YFSETQ. CDR3 residues: CASSPTSGRGTGELFF. The CDR3 bases are TGCGCCAGCAGCCCGACTAGCGGGAGGGGCACCGGGGAACTGTTTTTT.

This clone has just a few counts. The chain joins TRBV4-1 to TRBJ1-2; TRBD1 might be the D (6 bases). The germline gives CDR1 MGHRA, CDR2 YSYEKL. V lost 0 bases to trimming and J lost 4 bases, with 18 bases between them. This CDR3 region has 17 residues. The CDR3 coding sequence is TGCGCCAGCAGCCAAGATATTAGGGGGGACAAATTCTATGGCTACACCTTC. It translates to CASSQDIRGDKFYGYTF.

V and J are TRBV29-1 and TRBJ1-2, with D possibly TRBD1 on 5 matching bases. CDR1 is SQVTM, CDR2 ANQGSEA, per germline. Trimming removed 3 bases from V and 3 bases from J, with 8 bases in between. The CDR3 sequence is 12 residues long. The CDR3 is CSVERDHYGYTF. The CDR3 coding sequence is TGCAGCGTTGAGAGGGACCACTATGGCTACACCTTC.

The chain combines TRBV18 with TRBJ1-4; 9 bases map to TRBD1. This CDR3 has 15 amino acids. Germline CDR1 KGHSH, CDR2 LQKENI. J was trimmed by 4 bases and V by 2 bases; bases with no gene match: 2. Here the CDR3 DNA reads TGTGCCAGCTCACCAGGACAGGGGAATAATGAAAAACTGTTTTTT. It yields the protein CASSPGQGNNEKLFF. Drawing the rest from reference TRBV18 and TRBJ1-4, the complete variable domain is NAGVMQNPRHLVRRRGQEARLRCSPMKGHSHVYWYRQLPEEGLKFMVYLQKENIIDESGMPKERFSAEFPKEGPSILRIQQVVRGDSAAYFCASSPGQGNNEKLFFGSGTQLSVL.

This chain connects TRBV4-1 to TRBJ2-7, with D uncertain. CDR3 length equals 13 residues. The V gene lost 0 bases and the J gene lost 4 bases, with 7 bases spanning the gap. Germline-derived CDR1 and CDR2 are MGHRA and YSYEKL. CDR3 coding DNA: TGCGCCAGCAGCCAAGATAGTAGATACGAGCAGTACTTC. This gives the protein CASSQDSRYEQYF.

About this clone: This CDR3 is also generated by other DNA sequences in the sample. This rearrangement joins TRBV19 to TRBJ2-3; 7 bases fit TRBD2. The ends lost 3 bases at V and 1 base at J; junction bases unmatched: 4. Germline V gene data show CDR1 as LNHDA and CDR2 as SQIVND (reference sequence). This CDR3 contains 15 residues. CDR3 loop: CASSISLAGTDTQYF. DNA for the CDR3: TGTGCCAGTAGTATCTCCCTAGCGGGCACAGATACGCAGTATTTT.

Concerning this clone itself: This specimen includes other DNA sequences encoding the same CDR3. The chain employs TRBV5-1 and TRBJ2-5, with TRBD2 matching over 14 bases. The CDR3 sequence is 15 residues long. Per the germline V gene, CDR1 is SGHRS and CDR2 is YFSETQ. V was clipped by 4 bases and J by 5 bases; unmatched bases: 4. The CDR3 protein is CASSPGLAGVETQYF. The CDR3 DNA reads as TGCGCCAGCAGCCCGGGACTAGCGGGAGTTGAGACCCAGTACTTC.

CDR3 in amino acids: CASRARGQTYNEQFF. The CDR3 DNA is TGCGCCAGCAGGGCAAGGGGTCAAACCTACAATGAGCAGTTCTTC. V and J are TRBV4-1 and TRBJ2-1; D is possibly TRBD1 (5 bases). V shed 6 bases and J shed 2 bases, with 14 bases lying between them. CDR1 and CDR2 (germline): MGHRA, YSYEKL. CDR3 length: 15 residues.

J is TRBJ2-5 and V is TRBV7-7; D is unclear. The CDR3 is made up of 13 amino acids. Trimming took off 4 bases at V and 2 bases at J, with 8 bases between the two ends. The germline gives CDR1 SSHAT, CDR2 FNYEAQ (reference sequence). CDR3 DNA sequence: TGTGCCAGCAGCTGGACGGTACAAGAGACCCAGTACTTC. Translating gives CASSWTVQETQYF.

V usage is TRBV5-1 and J usage is TRBJ2-3; D tentatively fits TRBD1 or TRBD2 (5 bases each). CDR1 is SGHRS, CDR2 YFSETQ, per germline. This CDR3 comprises 17 residues. Trimming stripped 4 bases from V and 0 bases from J, with 18 bases between. Here the CDR3 DNA reads TGCGCCAGCAGCCAAACCCTTGGGGGACCTAGCACAGATACGCAGTATTTT. Amino acid sequence: CASSQTLGGPSTDTQYF.

The chain carries TRBV19 and TRBJ1-5, with 10 nucleotides matching TRBD1. With V trimmed by 7 bases and J by 3 bases, 6 bases remained unmatched. CDR1 and CDR2 (germline): LNHDA, SQIVND (reference sequence). This CDR3 has 15 amino acids. The CDR3 sequence is CASNDDRGPNQPQHF. The CDR3 DNA sequence: TGTGCCAGTAACGATGACAGGGGGCCCAATCAGCCCCAGCATTTT.

The V and J genes are TRBV10-3 and TRBJ1-5; D might be TRBD1 (5 bases). Looked up from germline, CDR1 is ENHRY and CDR2 is SYGVKD. The CDR3 has 17 residues. The germline V and J ends were trimmed by 3 bases and 2 bases, with 17 bases remaining between them. The CDR3 nucleotides are TGTGCCATCAGTGAATCGGGGGAGGCAAGCGGCAATCAGCCCCAGCATTTT. It encodes CAISESGEASGNQPQHF.

There are a few counts of this clone. The chain is built from TRBV5-6 and TRBJ2-1; 13 bases agree with TRBD2. V shed 4 bases and J 8 bases; nucleotides not matched to a gene: 9. The germline gives CDR1 SGHDT, CDR2 YYEEEE. This CDR3 spans 16 amino acids. The CDR3 DNA follows: TGTGCCAGCAGCCACGGACTAGCGGGAGCATTGGATGAGCAGTTCTTC. This encodes CASSHGLAGALDEQFF. Using reference TRBV5-6 and TRBJ2-1 for the parts outside the CDR3, the full variable domain is DAGVTQSPTHLIKTRGQQVTLRCSPKSGHDTVSWYQQALGQGPQFIFQYYEEEERQRGNFPDRFSGHQFPNYSSELNVNALLLGDSALYLCASSHGLAGALDEQFFGPGTRLTVL.

Concerning this clone itself: A much larger clone lies a single base off, so this may be a read error. This chain connects TRBV6-5 to TRBJ2-5, with D maybe TRBD1 (5 bases). Deletions cut 5 bases from V and 7 bases from J, with 8 bases between. This CDR3 spans 11 amino acids. Per the germline V gene, CDR1 is MNHEY and CDR2 is SVGAGI. CDR3 DNA: TGTGCCAGCAGTGAAGGGGCGACCCAGTACTTC. This encodes CASSEGATQYF.

J is TRBJ1-4 and V is TRBV28, with D hard to call. Trimming stripped 5 bases from V and 5 bases from J, with 9 bases between. The CDR3 runs to 13 residues. CDR1 MDHEN and CDR2 SYDVKM come from the germline V gene. The CDR3 region is CASSPSQNEKLFF. CDR3 sequence (DNA): TGTGCCAGCAGTCCAAGCCAGAATGAAAAACTGTTTTTT.

This clone was counted a few times. V and J are TRBV5-1 and TRBJ2-3, with unresolved D. V gave up 2 bases and J gave up 2 bases, with 12 bases separating them. In germline, CDR1 is SGHRS, CDR2 YFSETQ. CDR3 length: 15 residues. The CDR3 loop reads CASSFGNSYTDTQYF. CDR3 in DNA: TGCGCCAGCAGCTTCGGAAACTCCTACACAGATACGCAGTATTTT.

This clone showed up just once. V gene TRBV5-1 combines with J gene TRBJ2-3; D call uncertain. CDR3 length: 14 amino acids. Germline V gene sequence: CDR1 SGHRS, CDR2 YFSETQ. V lost 5 bases, J lost 0 bases, and 10 bases lay in between. The CDR3 loop reads CASRARSSTDTQYF. CDR3 nucleotide sequence: TGCGCCAGCAGAGCGCGGAGTAGCACAGATACGCAGTATTTT.